This record covers a single T cell receptor beta chain. Its specific antigen is unknown. No much larger clone is present one base from it, and per-base qualities are unavailable. The cohort comprised some 730 healthy bone marrow donors. At the time of sampling, every cohort member was nominally healthy, though immune exposures that went unrecorded were likely present. The donor was CMV seronegative and was included in the group of about 350 seronegative cohort members. Every donor gave a peripheral blood sample, and the peripheral blood mononuclear cells from that sample were used for TCR beta sequencing. The Qiagen DNeasy Blood Extraction Kit was used to extract genomic DNA from the blood cell samples. The sample comes from a study of cytomegalovirus exposure and HLA in healthy donors (dated by TCRdb to about 2017). Broadly, across the study: In an earlier analysis of some 610 of the donors, about 270 Gb of sequence data and 90 million to 120 million unique TCR beta sequences from 150 million to 200 million T cells were reported. About 280 gigabases of sequencing data and around 80 million unique TCR sequences made up an early release that covered fewer than 650 HLA-typed donors. Among the roughly 400 genotyped donors, approximately 76% belonged to the genetic ancestry cluster associated with self-reported Caucasian donors. The aim of the study was to test whether cataloging public T cell receptors could identify signatures of past pathogen exposure. The study used immunosequencing to profile the T cell repertoires of several hundred subjects and linked those repertoires to cytomegalovirus serostatus. A separate validation cohort of roughly 130 different subjects was used in addition to the approximately 700-subject first cohort. To predict cytomegalovirus infection status, the study brought together high-throughput TCR immunosequencing, statistical association of individual TCRs with disease status, and machine learning. A later analysis re-analyzed previously published TCR beta repertoires from about 600 donors and added high-resolution HLA genotyping to study TCR occurrence patterns. The later analysis used no new phenotypic data to find candidate immune exposures, relying instead on TCR beta sequences and their occurrence across donors. In an earlier analysis of 500 to 650 of the donors, high-throughput TCR beta sequencing was used to judge whether each TCR beta V gene segment behaved as functional or pseudogenic. Donor age, sex, ethnicity and CMV serostatus were compiled alongside the repertoire data. A later genetic analysis used genome-wide SNP genotypes for about 65% of the roughly 670 donors, treating that subset as a discovery cohort. Every discovery cohort repertoire had been produced on one sequencing platform. Class I and class II HLA loci were covered by the typing at four-digit resolution. Typing coverage varied by locus: about 620-630 donors for A, B, C, DRB1 and DQB1; 522 for DQA1; around 610 for DPA1; more than 450 for DPB1. Four to six DR-DQ haplotypes were handled as single units for association and clustering because linkage in the cohort was strong. Among 398 genotyped donors of the cohort, an average of roughly 240,000 unique TCR beta nucleotide sequences were sequenced per donor, around 20% of them non-productive. Overall results and qualifications from the work: A group of highly shared sequence variants was considered likely to be a technical artifact of the sequencing pipeline. In this cohort, only TCR beta chains were sequenced, and detectable features were limited by the absence of alpha or paired-chain data. The authors suggested that the approach could potentially be generalized to other disease states and immunological phenotypes. Because some donors lacked HLA typing at each locus, the association tests relied only on the typed subset. An association between a missense DCLRE1C variant and V-gene and J-gene trimming of TCR beta chains was found in a later genetic analysis and replicated in an independent cohort. The study gave a list of 150 to 200 TCR beta chains associated with cytomegalovirus. Correlated functional status among segregating V segments might be attributable to linkage disequilibrium, but an unknown experimental factor could not be ruled out. In vitro tests confirmed that three of the cytomegalovirus-associated TCR beta chains recognize cytomegalovirus antigens. In an earlier analysis of roughly 560 of the donors, most TCR beta V segments were observed in productive rearrangements about 87% or about 30% of the time, broadly matching IMGT annotations. In a later genetic analysis, fewer N-insertions in productive TCRs were reported among donors in an Asian-associated ancestry cluster than the roughly 640-donor mean. According to a later analysis, parvovirus B19, influenza, CMV and Epstein-Barr virus appeared linked to several top co-occurrence clusters. A further reported finding was that TCR beta sequences accurately predicted the HLA-A and HLA-B alleles for most subjects in the first cohort. Compared with equally common non-associated chains, HLA-associated TCR beta chains in a later analysis were more clonally expanded and had lower generation probabilities. Roughly uniform sequencing depth across donors was assumed in presence/absence analyses, although this assumption may not hold. The classifier was reported to diagnose cytomegalovirus status with high specificity and sensitivity in both the original cohort and the validation cohort. Assigning TCR associations to individual alleles was difficult when HLA alleles, especially DR and DQ, strongly co-occurred. A later analysis found that TCR association rates varied across HLA loci, with DRB1 alleles showing the most associated TCRs and HLA-C alleles the fewest. Around 16 rarely observed V segments, including chromosome 9 orphons, were excluded from the earlier analysis of about 600 of the donors because counts were too low. Specific HLA alleles were associated with 15,000 to 20,000 TCR beta sequences at a false discovery rate of 0.05 in a later analysis. In a later analysis, most CMV-associated TCR beta chains were found to appear HLA-restricted, with HLA associations seemingly driven largely by CMV exposure. Most TCR sequences were seen in very few donors, while some public TCRs were found in many individuals. CMV serostatus was the only immune exposure information available for the cohort.

Receptors were amplified or captured by the immunoSEQ multiplex PCR assay. The multiplex PCR relied on a mix of 60 forward primers for TCR Vbeta segments and 13 reverse primers for TCR Jbeta segments. A multiplex PCR assay on genomic DNA amplified the CDR3 region of rearranged TCR beta genes. The Illumina HiSeq System was used to sequence the amplified TCR beta libraries as 87-base-pair reads. Per the original workflow: In a later analysis, roughly 80 million unique TCR beta chains were counted across the 650 to 700 repertoires, and roughly 11 million of these chains were shared by at least two donors. Raw reads were error-corrected and collapsed into unique sequences with a nearest-neighbor algorithm that merged closely related sequences to remove PCR and sequencing errors. CDR3 sequences were aligned to IMGT reference sequences to assign V, D and J gene segments. For a sequence to be retained, a match of at least six nucleotides was required to both a V gene segment and a J gene segment. A rearrangement was called productive if the CDR3 had no stop codons and remained in frame with V and J, and every other rearrangement was called non-productive. Following IMGT convention, CDR3 was defined as the stretch from the second conserved V-encoded cysteine up to the conserved J-encoded phenylalanine. The earlier analysis of some 540 of the donors excluded any sequence lacking an unambiguous match to a single V gene segment. In an earlier analysis of 450 to 750 of the donors, a V segment was called functional when productive rearrangements were above 56.7%, and segregating when the standard deviation between donors exceeded 5%. A statistical classification framework was developed to diagnose cytomegalovirus status using the catalog of TCR beta chain sequences. In a later analysis, V and J genes were assigned by comparing TCR nucleotide sequences against IMGT/GENE-DB human TR gene sequences. The TCRdist pipeline was used in a later analysis to assign CDR3 sequences and most-parsimonious VDJ recombination scenarios. In a later analysis, every TCR beta chain was defined by the combination of its CDR3 amino acid sequence and its V-gene family, and reads without a unique V-gene family were dropped. As a way to deal with suspected cross-contamination and a sequencing artifact, a later analysis dropped 450 to 700 nucleotide sequences that were highly shared and had low generation probability. In a later analysis, a clonal expansion index for each public chain was calculated from normalized within-repertoire ranks of inferred template counts. A later analysis computed generation probabilities with a VDJ recombination model fitted to out-of-frame rearrangements, and checked the results against IGoR. In a later analysis, TCR-TCR, TCR-HLA and TCR-CMV co-occurrence was scored with hypergeometric tests, and a repertoire-size bias correction was applied to TCR pairs. To estimate false discovery rates, a later analysis permuted the HLA or CMV assignments 20 times. In a later analysis, co-occurring TCRs were grouped with DBSCAN, and TCRdist sequence similarity was added when clustering was performed within HLA-allele-positive subsets. Co-occurrence clustering excluded repertoires with fewer than 30,000 or more than 120,000 public chains, plus five with anomalous nucleotide sharing. The immuneACCESS repertoire file appears here via TCRdb, limited to in-frame rearrangements. These files lack a portion of the clones; in checked studies, under half of the deficit traces to unresolved V genes, and the cause of the others is not known. Clone size and the V and J calls come from that table; the DNA yielded D and trimming. Counted in this sample were 110,000 to 150,000 clones; over 80% of them appeared once. Clones ranked in the top ten supply over 1% of the sample.

The sample comprised PBMCs. This receptor was taken from a female donor in good health and CMV-seronegative.

The DNA reads as follows: TGTGCCAGCAGCCAGCCAGGACTAGCGGGCCACAATGAGCAGTTCTTC. Its protein product is CASSQPGLAGHNEQFF. This chain joins TRBV11-3 to TRBJ2-1; TRBD2 aligns with 11 central bases. Germline trimming amounts to 5 bases on V and 5 bases on J, with 8 as the count of junction bases outside the gene matches. CDR1 and CDR2 were assigned from the germline V gene as SGHNT and YENEEA. The CDR3 measures 16 amino acids from cysteine to phenylalanine. The entry retains the CDR3 DNA only, 48 bases that are in frame from base 1.